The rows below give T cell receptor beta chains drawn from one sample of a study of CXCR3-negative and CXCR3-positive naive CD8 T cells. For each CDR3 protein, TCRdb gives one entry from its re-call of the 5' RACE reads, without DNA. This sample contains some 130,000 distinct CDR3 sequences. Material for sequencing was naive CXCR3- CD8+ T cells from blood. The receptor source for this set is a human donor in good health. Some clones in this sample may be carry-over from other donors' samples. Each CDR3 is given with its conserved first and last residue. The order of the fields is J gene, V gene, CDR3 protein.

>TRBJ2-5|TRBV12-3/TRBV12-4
CASRSRGGYETQYF
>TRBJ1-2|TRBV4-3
CASSQDRPGQPYGYTF
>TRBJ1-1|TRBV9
CASSVDLLGRNTEAFF
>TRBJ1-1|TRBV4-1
CASSQVGRGQNTEAFF
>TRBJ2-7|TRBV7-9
CASSLPGGTTSYEQYF
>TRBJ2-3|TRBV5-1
CASSLRGAGEDTQYF
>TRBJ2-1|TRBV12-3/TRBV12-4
CASSFTSGFGNEQFF
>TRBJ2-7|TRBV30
CAWSSFGRREDEQYF
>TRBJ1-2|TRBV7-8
CASSLDGQGSVRGYTF
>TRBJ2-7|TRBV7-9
CASSTGTGNEQYF
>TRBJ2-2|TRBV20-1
CSARDRGANTGELFF
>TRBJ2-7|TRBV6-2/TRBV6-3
CASTDVEYEQYF
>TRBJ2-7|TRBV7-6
CASSLLAALPGQTLFYEQYF
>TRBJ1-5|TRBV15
CATSRTGGSNQPQHF
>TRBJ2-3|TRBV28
CASSLADSSTDTQYF
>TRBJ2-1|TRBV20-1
CSARGRAAAREQFF
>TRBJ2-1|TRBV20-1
CSARGRGYNEQFF
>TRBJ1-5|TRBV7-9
CASSAAGQNQPQHF
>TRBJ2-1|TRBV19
CASSVIGTGGQFF
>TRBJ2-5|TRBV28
CASSVAVDSVGTQYF
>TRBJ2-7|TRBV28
CASSSSQGAETYEQYF
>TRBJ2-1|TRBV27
CASSLTGRALTYNEQFF
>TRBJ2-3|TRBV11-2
CASSLGAGGDTQYF
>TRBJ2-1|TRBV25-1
CASSYDRRGEQFF
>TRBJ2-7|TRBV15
CATSRDRDSSYEQYF
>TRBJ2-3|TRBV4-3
CASSQDLGAGTDTQYF
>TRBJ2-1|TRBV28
CASSLPPTGRTYNEQFF
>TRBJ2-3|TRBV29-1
CSAGGTSADTQYF
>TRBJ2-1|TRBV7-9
CASSPTVLAGAEQFF
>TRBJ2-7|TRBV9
CASSEGHRGGYEQYF
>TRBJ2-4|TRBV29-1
CSVQSGKNIQYF
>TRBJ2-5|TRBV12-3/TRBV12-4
CASSSDRSRGETQYF
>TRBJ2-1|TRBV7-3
CASSQTGGVVPNNEQFF
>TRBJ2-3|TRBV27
CASSLLRQKGPDTQYF
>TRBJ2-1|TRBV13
CASSRGAGYNEQFF
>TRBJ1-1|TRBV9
CASSVAQGRNTEAFF
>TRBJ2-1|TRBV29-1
CSVDSGIYNEQFF
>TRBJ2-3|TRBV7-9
CASSWQASGDTQYF
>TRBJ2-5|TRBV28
CASSRRAFLETQYF
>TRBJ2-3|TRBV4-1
CASSQSSGGLDTQYF
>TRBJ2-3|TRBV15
CATSNTDTQYF
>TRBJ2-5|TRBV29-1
CSVETGMETQYF
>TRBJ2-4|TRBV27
CASSKGQDIAKNIQYF
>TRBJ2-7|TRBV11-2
CASSLYSAYEQYF
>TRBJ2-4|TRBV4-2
CASSWTGENIQYF
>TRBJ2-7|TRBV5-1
CASSLEKAYEQYF
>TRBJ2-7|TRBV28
CASNEGLADWEQYF
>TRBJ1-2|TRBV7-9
CASSPGQRYGYTF
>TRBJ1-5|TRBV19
CASSIGSSDQPQHF
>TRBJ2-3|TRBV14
CASSPTGDTDTQYF
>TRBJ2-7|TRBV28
CASSDSGQSYEQYF
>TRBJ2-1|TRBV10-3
CAISEGSEQIF
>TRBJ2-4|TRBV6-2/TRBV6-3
CASSYSIAALAKNIQYF
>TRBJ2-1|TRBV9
CASSVGLTSGTYNEQFF
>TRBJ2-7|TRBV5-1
CASRGWSGLEQYF